This T cell receptor beta chain was recovered during a study of T cells expressing NK-cell markers. Whole-study findings and limits: Each of over 5 donors carried dominant NKG2C+ clonotypes accounting for roughly 1.0-8% of CD8+ T cells. Whether expanded NKG2C+ T cell clones were HCMV specific stayed uncertain.

5'RACE template switching with UMIs produced the TCR beta cDNA. TCRdb re-called the 5' RACE reads and gives one entry per CDR3 protein, without DNA. The listing records around 550,000 distinct CDR3 sequences. Worth noting for this clonotype: Its antigen is not known.

Sequences were obtained from blood T cells: a sorted CD56 or NKG2C T cell subset, CD4+ or CD8+ T cells, or bulk PBMC T cells (not recorded which). The TCR sequence derives from a man between 18 and 35 years old in good health.

CDR3 protein: CSASIQGFSQPQHF. The chain carries TRBV20-1 and TRBJ1-5; the D gene TCRdb calls, TRBD1, cannot be checked with no DNA. CDR3 size: 14 residues. Looked up from germline, CDR1 is DFQATT and CDR2 is SNEGSKA (reference sequence).